The next 3 T cell receptor beta chains were all read from a single sample in a study of a mutant IDH1 vaccine in newly diagnosed glioma. TCRdb keeps only in-frame clones here, not all; method: immunoSEQ multiplex PCR. The sample includes about 63,000 clones, around 83% seen only once; the top ten take 4.6%. The time point denotes: baseline, week 1 (first vaccination visit). Regarding treatment: pre-vaccination baseline after standard-of-care therapy. Sequenced material: peripheral blood mononuclear cells (PBMCs), taken from a glioma patient treated with radiotherapy, temozolomide or both. The receptor source for this set is a woman aged 18-30 years with glioma. Some clones in this sample may be carry-over from other donors' samples.

This chain uses TRBV4-2 with TRBJ1-2, with a tentative D call TRBD1 (6 bases). Germline lookup yields CDR1 LGHNA and CDR2 YNFKEQ. V was trimmed by 2 bases and J by 4 bases, leaving 17 bases between them. The CDR3 runs to 16 residues. CDR3 region: CASSQRTGSPSYGYTF. The CDR3, as DNA: TGTGCCAGCAGCCAACGTACAGGGAGCCCCAGCTATGGCTACACCTTC.

The J gene is TRBJ1-1, the V gene TRBV7-8; 10 positions agree with TRBD1. The CDR3 covers 12 residues. From germline, CDR1 is SGHVS and CDR2 FQNEAQ. V lost 5 bases and J lost 10; bases outside the gene matches: 4. CDR3 in DNA: TGTGCCAGCAGCCCTAGACAGGGGGCAGCTTTCTTT. Translated: CASSPRQGAAFF.

The rearrangement uses TRBV5-8 and TRBJ1-5, with D uncertain. V lost 5 bases and J 8 bases, leaving 20 bases between the germline ends. Germline V gives CDR1 SGHTS, CDR2 YDEGEE. The CDR3 is made up of 15 amino acids. CDR3 DNA sequence: TGTGCCAGCAGGCCTCTACAACGATGGGATGAGCCCCAGCATTTT. Its translation: CASRPLQRWDEPQHF.